This T cell receptor (beta chain) was obtained from a study of blood T cell repertoires in COVID-19. Study at large: The United States, Italy and Spain were the sources of the acute and convalescent COVID-19 samples.

Original methodology: For nucleated cells, counts were estimated from reference gene primer amplification. The method was immunoSEQ multiplex PCR; TCRdb's version includes in-frame clones alone and lacks a portion of them. V, J and clone size derive from that table, while D and trimming were established from the DNA sequence. The repertoire consists of a few hundred thousand clones, with roughly 85% occurring once and the leading ten covering around a sixth. The CDR3 length is 15 residues. From germline, CDR1 is LGHNA and CDR2 YNFKEQ. Trimming pared 4 bases from V and 6 bases from J, leaving 16 bases between. Everyone who took part was 18 to 89 years old, and they came from about two dozen US areas. Cohort assignment relied on participant-reported clinical history.

The chain is built from TRBV4-2 and TRBJ2-1; tentative D call: TRBD2 (6 bases). The sample taken for sequencing was PBMCs or T cells enriched from blood (not recorded which). The receptor's source is a man aged 40-50 years who had recovered from COVID-19. CDR3 in amino acids: CASSLGAGELNEQFF. The CDR3 DNA reads TGTGCCAGCAGCCTAGGAGCGGGCGAACTCAATGAGCAGTTCTTC.